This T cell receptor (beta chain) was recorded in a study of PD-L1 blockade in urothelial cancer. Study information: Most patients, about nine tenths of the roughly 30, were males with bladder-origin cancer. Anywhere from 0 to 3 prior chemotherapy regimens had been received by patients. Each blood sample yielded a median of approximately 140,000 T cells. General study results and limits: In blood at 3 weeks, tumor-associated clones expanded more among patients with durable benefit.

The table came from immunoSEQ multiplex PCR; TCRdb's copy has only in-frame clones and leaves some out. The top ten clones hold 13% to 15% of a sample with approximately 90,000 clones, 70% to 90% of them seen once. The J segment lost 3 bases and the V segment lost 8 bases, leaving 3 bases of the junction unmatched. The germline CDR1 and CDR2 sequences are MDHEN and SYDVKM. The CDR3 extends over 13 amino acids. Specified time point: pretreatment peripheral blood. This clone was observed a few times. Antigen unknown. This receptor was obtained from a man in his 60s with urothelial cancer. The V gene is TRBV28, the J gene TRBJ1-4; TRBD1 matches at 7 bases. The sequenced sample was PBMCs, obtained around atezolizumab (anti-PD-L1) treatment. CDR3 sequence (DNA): TGTGCCAGCGCTACAGGGGCTAATGAAAAACTGTTTTTT. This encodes CASATGANEKLFF.